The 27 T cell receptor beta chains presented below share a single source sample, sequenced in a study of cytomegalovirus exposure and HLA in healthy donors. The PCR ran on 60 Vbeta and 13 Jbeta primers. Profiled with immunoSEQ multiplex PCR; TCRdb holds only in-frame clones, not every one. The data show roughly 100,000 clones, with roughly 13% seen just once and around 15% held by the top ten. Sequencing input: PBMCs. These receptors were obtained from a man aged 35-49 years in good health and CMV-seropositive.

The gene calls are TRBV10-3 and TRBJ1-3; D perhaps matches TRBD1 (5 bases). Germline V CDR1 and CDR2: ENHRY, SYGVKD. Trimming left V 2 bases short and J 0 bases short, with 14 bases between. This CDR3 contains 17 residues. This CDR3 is CAISEKGHTFSGNTIYF. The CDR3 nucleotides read TGTGCCATCAGTGAGAAAGGACACACCTTCTCTGGAAACACCATATATTTT.

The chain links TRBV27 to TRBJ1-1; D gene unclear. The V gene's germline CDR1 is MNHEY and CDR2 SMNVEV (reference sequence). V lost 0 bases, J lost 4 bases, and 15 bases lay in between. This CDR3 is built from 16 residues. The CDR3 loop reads CASSLSAGNLGTEAFF. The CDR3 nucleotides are TGTGCCAGCAGTTTATCGGCGGGTAATCTGGGCACTGAAGCTTTCTTT.

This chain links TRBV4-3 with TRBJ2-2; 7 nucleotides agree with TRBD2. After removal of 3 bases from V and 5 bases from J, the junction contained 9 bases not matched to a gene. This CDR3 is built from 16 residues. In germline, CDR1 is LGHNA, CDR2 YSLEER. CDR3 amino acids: CASSQGFRGGTGELFF. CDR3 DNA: TGCGCCAGCAGCCAGGGGTTCCGGGGAGGGACCGGGGAGCTGTTTTTT.

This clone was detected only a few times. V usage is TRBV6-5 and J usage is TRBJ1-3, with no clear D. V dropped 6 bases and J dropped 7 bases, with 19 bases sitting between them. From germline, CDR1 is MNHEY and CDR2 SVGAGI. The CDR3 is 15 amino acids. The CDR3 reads CASSPADGSGNTIYF. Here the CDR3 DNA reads TGTGCCAGCAGCCCCGCGGATGGCTCGGGGAACACCATATATTTT.

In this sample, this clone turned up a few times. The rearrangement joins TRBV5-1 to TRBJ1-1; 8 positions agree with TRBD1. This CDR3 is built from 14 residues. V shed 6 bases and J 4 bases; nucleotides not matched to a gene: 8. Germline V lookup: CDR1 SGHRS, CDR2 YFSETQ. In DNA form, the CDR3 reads TGCGCCAGCAACCCGGGACAGGAGAGCACTGAAGCTTTCTTT. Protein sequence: CASNPGQESTEAFF.

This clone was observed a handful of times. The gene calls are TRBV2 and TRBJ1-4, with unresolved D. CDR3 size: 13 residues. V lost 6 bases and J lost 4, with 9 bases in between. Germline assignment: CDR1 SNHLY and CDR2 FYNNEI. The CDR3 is CASRREYNEKLFF. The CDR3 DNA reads TGTGCCAGCAGGAGGGAATATAATGAAAAACTGTTTTTT.

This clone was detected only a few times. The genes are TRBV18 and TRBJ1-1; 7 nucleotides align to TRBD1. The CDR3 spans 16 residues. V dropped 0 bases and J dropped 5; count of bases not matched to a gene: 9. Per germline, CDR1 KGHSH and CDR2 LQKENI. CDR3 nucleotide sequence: TGTGCCAGCTCACCACCGTCGAGGGACAGAGGGACTGAAGCTTTCTTT. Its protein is CASSPPSRDRGTEAFF.

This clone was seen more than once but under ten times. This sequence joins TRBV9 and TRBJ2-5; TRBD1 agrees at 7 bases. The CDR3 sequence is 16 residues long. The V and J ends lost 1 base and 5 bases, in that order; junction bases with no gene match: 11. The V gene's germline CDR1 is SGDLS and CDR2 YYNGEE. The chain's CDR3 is CASSVRGTGAGETQYF. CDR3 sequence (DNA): TGTGCCAGCAGCGTAAGGGGAACAGGGGCCGGGGAGACCCAGTACTTC.

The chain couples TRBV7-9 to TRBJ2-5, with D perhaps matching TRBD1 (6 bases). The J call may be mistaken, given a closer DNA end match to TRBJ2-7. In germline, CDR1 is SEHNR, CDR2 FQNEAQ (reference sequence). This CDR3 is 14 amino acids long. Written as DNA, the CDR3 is TGTGCCAGCAGCTCCCGGACAGACCCCTACGAGCAGTACTTC. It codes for CASSSRTDPYEQYF.

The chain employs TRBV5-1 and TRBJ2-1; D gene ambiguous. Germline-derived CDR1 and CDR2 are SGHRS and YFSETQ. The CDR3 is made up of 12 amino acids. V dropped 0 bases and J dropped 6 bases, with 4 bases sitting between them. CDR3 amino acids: CASSLVRNEQFF. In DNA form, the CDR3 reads TGCGCCAGCAGCTTGGTCCGCAATGAGCAGTTCTTC.

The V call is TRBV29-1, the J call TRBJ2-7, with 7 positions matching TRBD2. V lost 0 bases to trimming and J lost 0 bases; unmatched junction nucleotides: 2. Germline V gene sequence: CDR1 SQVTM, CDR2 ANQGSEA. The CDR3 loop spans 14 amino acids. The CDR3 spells CSVEEGGNSYEQYF. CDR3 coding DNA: TGCAGCGTTGAAGAGGGAGGGAACTCCTACGAGCAGTACTTC.

The CDR3 is CASSRGTMGGDEQYF. CDR3 nucleotides: TGTGCCAGCAGCAGGGGCACTATGGGAGGGGACGAGCAGTACTTC. This chain connects TRBV6-5 to TRBJ2-7; D might be TRBD2 (7 bases). This CDR3 spans 15 amino acids. The germline V gene encodes CDR1 MNHEY and CDR2 SVGAGI. Trimming removed 6 bases from V and 5 bases from J, with 20 bases in between.

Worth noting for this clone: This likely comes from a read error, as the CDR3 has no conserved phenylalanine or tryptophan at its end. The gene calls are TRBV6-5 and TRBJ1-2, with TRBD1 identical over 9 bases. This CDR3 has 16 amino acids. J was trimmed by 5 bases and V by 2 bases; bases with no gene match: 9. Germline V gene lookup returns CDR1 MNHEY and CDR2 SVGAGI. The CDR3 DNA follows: TGTGCCAGCAGTTACGTGACTGGGACAGGGACATATGGCTACACCTTA. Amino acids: CASSYVTGTGTYGYTL.

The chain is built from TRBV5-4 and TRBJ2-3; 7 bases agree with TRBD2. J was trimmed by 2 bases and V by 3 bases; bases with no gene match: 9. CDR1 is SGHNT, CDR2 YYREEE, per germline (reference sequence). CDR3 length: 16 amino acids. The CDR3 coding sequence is TGTGCCAGCAGCTGGGGCGGGAGTACACACACAGATACGCAGTATTTT. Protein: CASSWGGSTHTDTQYF.

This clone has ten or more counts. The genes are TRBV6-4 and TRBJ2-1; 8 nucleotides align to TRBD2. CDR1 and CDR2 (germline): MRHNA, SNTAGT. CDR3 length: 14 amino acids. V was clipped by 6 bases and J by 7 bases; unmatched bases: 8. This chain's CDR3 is CASSAGRGGNEQFF. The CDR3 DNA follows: TGTGCCAGCAGCGCCGGCCGGGGGGGGAATGAGCAGTTCTTC.

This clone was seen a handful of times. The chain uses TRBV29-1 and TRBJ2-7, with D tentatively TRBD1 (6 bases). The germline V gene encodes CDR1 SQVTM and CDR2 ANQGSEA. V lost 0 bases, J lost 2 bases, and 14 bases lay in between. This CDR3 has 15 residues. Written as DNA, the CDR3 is TGCAGCGTTGAAGATTCGAGGACAGAGACCTACGAGCAGTACTTC. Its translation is CSVEDSRTETYEQYF.

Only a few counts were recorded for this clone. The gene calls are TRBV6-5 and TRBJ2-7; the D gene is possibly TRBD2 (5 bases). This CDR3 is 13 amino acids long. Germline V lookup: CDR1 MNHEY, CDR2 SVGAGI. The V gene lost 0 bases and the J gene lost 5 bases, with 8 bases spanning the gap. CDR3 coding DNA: TGTGCCAGCAGTTACTCGGAGGTCAACGAGCAGTACTTC. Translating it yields CASSYSEVNEQYF.

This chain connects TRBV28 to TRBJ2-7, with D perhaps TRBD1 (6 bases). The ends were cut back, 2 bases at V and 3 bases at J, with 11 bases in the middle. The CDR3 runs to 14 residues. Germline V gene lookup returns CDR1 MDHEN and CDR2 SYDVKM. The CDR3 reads CASSLQGTSYEQYF. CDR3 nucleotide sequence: TGTGCCAGCAGTTTACAAGGGACAAGCTACGAGCAGTACTTC. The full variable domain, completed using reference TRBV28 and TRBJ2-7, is DVKVTQSSRYLVKRTGEKVFLECVQDMDHENMFWYRQDPGLGLRLIYFSYDVKMKEKGDIPEGYSVSREKKERFSLILESASTNQTSMYLCASSLQGTSYEQYFGPGTRLTVT.

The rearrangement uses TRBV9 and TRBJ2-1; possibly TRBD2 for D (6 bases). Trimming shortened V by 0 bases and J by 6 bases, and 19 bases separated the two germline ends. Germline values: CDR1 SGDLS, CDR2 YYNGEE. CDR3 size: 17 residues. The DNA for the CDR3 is TGTGCCAGCAGCGTAGGTGGCGGGACCCTGGGGTCCAATGAGCAGTTCTTC. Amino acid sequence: CASSVGGGTLGSNEQFF.

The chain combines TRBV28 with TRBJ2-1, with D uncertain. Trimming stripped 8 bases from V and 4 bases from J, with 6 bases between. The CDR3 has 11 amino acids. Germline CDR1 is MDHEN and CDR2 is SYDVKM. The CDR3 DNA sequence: TGTGCCAGCGTCACTTACAATGAGCAGTTCTTC. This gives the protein CASVTYNEQFF.

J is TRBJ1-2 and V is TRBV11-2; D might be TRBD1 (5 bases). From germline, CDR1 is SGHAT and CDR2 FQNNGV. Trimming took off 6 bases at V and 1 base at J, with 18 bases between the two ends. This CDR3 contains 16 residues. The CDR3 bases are TGTGCCAGCAGGCAAATGGGGGAGGGCGTTAACTATGGCTACACCTTC. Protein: CASRQMGEGVNYGYTF.

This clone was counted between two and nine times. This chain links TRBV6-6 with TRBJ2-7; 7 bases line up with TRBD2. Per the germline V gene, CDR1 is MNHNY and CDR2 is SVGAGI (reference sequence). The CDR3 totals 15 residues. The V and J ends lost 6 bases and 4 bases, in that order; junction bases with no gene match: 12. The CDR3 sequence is CASSPPGGSLYEQYF. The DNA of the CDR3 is TGTGCCAGCAGCCCCCCCGGCGGGAGCCTTTACGAGCAGTACTTC.

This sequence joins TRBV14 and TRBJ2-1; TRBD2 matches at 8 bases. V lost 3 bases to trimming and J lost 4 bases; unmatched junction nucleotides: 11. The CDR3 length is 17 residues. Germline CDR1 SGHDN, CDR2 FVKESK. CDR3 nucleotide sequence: TGTGCCAGCAGCCAGTTAAAGAGCGGGAGCGTATACAATGAGCAGTTCTTC. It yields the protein CASSQLKSGSVYNEQFF.

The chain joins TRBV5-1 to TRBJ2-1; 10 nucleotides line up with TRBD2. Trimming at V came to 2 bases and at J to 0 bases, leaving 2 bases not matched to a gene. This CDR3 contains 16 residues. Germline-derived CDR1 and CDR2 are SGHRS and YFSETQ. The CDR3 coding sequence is TGCGCCAGCAGCTTCTCTAGCGGGAGCTCCTACAATGAGCAGTTCTTC. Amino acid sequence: CASSFSSGSSYNEQFF.

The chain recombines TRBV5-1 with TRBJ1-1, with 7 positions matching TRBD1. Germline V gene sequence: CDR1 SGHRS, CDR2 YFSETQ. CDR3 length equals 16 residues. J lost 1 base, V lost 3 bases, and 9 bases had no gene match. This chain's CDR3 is CASSSTGAGGNTEAFF. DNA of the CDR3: TGCGCCAGCAGCTCTACAGGGGCCGGCGGGAACACTGAAGCTTTCTTT.

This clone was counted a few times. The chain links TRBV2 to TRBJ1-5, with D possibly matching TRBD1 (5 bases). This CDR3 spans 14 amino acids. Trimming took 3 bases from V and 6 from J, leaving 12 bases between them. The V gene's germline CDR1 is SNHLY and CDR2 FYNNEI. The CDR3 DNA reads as TGTGCCAGCAGTGACGACAGTGTTAGTCAGCCCCAGCATTTT. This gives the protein CASSDDSVSQPQHF.

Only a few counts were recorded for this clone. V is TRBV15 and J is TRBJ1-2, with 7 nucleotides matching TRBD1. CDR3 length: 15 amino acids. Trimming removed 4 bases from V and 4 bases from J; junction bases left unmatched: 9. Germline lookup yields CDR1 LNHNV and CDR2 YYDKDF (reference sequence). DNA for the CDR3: TGTGCCACCAGCACTAACAGGGGAGTTGGCTATGGCTACACCTTC. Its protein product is CATSTNRGVGYGYTF.